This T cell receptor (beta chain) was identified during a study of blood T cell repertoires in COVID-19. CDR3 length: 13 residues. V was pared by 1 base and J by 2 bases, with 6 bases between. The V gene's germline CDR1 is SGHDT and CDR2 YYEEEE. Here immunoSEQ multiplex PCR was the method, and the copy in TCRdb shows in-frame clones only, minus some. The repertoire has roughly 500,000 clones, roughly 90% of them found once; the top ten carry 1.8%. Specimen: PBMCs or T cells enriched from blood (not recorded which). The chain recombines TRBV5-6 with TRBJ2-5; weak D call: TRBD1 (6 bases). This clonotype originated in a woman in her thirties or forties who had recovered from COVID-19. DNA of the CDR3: TGTGCCAGCAGCTTGCAGGGGCAAGAGACCCAGTACTTC. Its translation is CASSLQGQETQYF.